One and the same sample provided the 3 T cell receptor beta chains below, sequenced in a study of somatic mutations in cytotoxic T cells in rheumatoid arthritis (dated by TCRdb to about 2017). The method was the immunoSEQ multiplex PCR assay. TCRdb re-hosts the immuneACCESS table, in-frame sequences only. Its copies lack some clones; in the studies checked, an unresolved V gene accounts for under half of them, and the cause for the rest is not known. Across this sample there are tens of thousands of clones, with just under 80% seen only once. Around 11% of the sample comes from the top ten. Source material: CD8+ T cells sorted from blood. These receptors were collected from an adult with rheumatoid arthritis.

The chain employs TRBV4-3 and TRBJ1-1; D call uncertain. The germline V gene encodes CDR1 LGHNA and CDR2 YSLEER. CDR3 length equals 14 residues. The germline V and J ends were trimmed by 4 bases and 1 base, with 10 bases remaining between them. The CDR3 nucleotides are TGCGCCAGCAGCCGACAAACGGAGAACACTGAAGCTTTCTTT. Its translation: CASSRQTENTEAFF.

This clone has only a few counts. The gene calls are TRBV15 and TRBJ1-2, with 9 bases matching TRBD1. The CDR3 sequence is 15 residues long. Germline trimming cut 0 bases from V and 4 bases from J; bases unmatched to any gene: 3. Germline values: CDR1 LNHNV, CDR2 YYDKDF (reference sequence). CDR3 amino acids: CATSRERQGGYGYTF. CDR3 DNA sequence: TGTGCCACCAGCAGAGAAAGACAGGGGGGCTATGGCTACACCTTC. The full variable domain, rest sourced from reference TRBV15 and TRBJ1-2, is DAMVIQNPRYQVTQFGKPVTLSCSQTLNHNVMYWYQQKSSQAPKLLFHYYDKDFNNEADTPDNFQSRRPNTSFCFLDIRSPGLGDTAMYLCATSRERQGGYGYTFGSGTRLTVV.

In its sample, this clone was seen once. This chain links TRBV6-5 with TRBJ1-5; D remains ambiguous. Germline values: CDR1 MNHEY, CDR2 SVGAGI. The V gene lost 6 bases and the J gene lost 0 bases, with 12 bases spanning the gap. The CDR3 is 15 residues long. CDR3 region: CASRVALISNQPQHF. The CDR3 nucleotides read TGTGCCAGCAGGGTGGCACTGATTAGCAATCAGCCCCAGCATTTT.